This T cell receptor beta chain was identified in a study of T-cell reconstitution after alpha-beta-depleted transplantation in children. Preparation of the TCRbeta library used unique molecular identifiers. One entry per CDR3 protein results from TCRdb running MiXCR on the PCR reads. The table has hundreds of thousands of distinct CDR3 sequences, about an eighth seen once. This clonotype appeared many times. Its antigen is still unknown. Findings of the study overall: At one year after transplant, newly produced T cells mostly accounted for T-cell counts and diversity.

The length of the CDR3 is 18 residues. The V end was cut by 1 base, the J end by 1 base, with 18 bases between. The sample was PBMCs, taken before TCRalphabeta/CD19-depleted stem cell transplant. This chain connects TRBV12-3 or TRBV12-4 to TRBJ2-3, with D perhaps matching TRBD1 or TRBD2 (5 bases each). The sequence was collected from a girl aged 2 to 10 with congenital amegakaryocytic thrombocytopenia, due to receive a stem cell transplant. The CDR3 nucleotides are TGTGCCAGCAGTTTAGATTTGGGTGGGACCTCCCGCACAGATACGCAGTATTTT. It encodes CASSLDLGGTSRTDTQYF.